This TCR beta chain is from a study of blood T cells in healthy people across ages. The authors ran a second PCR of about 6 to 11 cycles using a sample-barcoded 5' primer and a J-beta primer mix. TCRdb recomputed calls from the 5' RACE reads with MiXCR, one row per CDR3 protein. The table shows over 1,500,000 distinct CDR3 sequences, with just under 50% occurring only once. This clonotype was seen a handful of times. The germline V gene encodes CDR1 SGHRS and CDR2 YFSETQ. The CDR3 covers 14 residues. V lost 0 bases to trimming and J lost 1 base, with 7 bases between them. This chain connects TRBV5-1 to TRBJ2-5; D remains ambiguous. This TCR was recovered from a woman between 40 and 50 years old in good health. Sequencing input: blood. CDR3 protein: CASSLDNPQETQYF. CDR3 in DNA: TGCGCCAGCAGCTTGGACAACCCCCAAGAGACCCAGTACTTC.